This T cell receptor beta chain was sequenced in a study of persistence of HIV-infected CD4 T cells. Whole-study findings and limits: Antigen-responding cells were enriched for degenerate expanded CDR3beta sequences.

The libraries were made with immunoSEQ version 4 in survey mode. Produced via immunoSEQ multiplex PCR; TCRdb's table is partial and in-frame only. The sample has 35,000 to 55,000 clones, 89% seen once. Cells were stimulated nonspecifically with anti-CD3/anti-CD28 magnetic beads. Sorting selected CD4+ T cells upregulating both CD40 ligand and CD69. As concerns this clone: Its specificity is not known.

There are 20 residues in the CDR3. With V trimmed by 5 bases and J by 0 bases, 11 bases remained unmatched. Per germline, CDR1 SGHRS and CDR2 YFSETQ. The source is an adult man with HIV who was CMV-seropositive. The input for sequencing was CD4+ T cells sorted from PBMCs after approximately 20-hour stimulation, taken from a patient who received antiretroviral therapy. The rearrangement joins TRBV5-1 to TRBJ2-6, with TRBD2 matching 13 bases. The CDR3 is CASRDTPGLAGRSGANVLTF. CDR3 DNA: TGCGCCAGCAGAGACACCCCGGGACTAGCGGGGCGCTCTGGGGCCAACGTCCTGACTTTC.